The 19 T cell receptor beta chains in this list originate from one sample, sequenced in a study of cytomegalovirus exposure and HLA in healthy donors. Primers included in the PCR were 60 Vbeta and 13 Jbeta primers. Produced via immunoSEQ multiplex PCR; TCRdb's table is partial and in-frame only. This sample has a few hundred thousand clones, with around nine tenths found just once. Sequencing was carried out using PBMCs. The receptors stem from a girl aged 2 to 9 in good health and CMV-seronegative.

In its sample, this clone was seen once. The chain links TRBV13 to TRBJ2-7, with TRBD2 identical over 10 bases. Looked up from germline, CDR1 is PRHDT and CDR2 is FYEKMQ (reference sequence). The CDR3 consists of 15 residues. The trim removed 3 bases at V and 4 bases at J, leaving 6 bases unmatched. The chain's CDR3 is CASSFRLAGNYEQYF. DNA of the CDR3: TGTGCCAGCAGCTTCCGACTAGCGGGCAATTACGAGCAGTACTTC.

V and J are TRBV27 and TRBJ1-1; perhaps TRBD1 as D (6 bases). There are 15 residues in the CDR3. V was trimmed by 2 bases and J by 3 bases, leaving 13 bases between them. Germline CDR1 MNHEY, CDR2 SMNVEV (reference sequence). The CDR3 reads CASSLQGLDHTEAFF. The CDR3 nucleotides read TGTGCCAGCAGTTTACAGGGGCTTGATCACACTGAAGCTTTCTTT.

CDR3 loop: CASTPKGSGNEQFF. CDR3 in DNA: TGTGCCAGCACGCCCAAGGGGTCGGGCAATGAGCAGTTCTTC. This rearrangement joins TRBV7-9 to TRBJ2-1; maybe TRBD1 (5 bases). V lost 7 bases and J lost 6, with 16 bases in between. In germline, CDR1 is SEHNR, CDR2 FQNEAQ (reference sequence). The CDR3 has 14 amino acids.

This CDR3 reads CASKPVSGNTIYF. In DNA form, the CDR3 reads TGTGCCAGCAAGCCCGTCTCTGGAAACACCATATATTTT. The chain joins TRBV28 to TRBJ1-3; D gene unclear. This CDR3 has 13 residues. Trimming left V 7 bases short and J 0 bases short, with 7 bases between. Germline V lookup: CDR1 MDHEN, CDR2 SYDVKM.

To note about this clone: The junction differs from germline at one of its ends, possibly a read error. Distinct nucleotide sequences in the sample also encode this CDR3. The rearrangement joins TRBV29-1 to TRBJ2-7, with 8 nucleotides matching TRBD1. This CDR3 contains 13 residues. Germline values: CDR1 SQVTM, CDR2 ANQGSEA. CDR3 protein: CSVEGQGGYEQYF. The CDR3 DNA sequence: TGCAGCGTAGAAGGACAGGGAGGATACGAGCAGTACTTC.

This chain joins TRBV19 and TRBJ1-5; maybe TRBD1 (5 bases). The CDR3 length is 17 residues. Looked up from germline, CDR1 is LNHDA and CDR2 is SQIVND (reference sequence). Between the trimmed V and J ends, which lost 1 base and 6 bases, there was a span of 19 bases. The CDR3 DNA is TGTGCCAGTAGTATAGCCGATTGGAGGGGTGTGGGTCAGCCCCAGCATTTT. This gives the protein CASSIADWRGVGQPQHF.

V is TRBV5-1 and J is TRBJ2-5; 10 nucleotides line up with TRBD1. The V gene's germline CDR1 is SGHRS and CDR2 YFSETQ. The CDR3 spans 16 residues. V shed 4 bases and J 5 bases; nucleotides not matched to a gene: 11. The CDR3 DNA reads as TGCGCCAGCAGCCAGTGGGACGGGACAGGGGAGGAGACCCAGTACTTC. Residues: CASSQWDGTGEETQYF.

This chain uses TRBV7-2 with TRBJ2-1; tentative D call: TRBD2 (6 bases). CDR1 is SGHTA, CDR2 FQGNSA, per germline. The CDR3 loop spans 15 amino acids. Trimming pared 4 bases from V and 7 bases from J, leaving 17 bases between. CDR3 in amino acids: CASSSGGKSRNEQFF. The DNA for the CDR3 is TGTGCCAGCAGCTCCGGGGGTAAATCCCGAAATGAGCAGTTCTTC.

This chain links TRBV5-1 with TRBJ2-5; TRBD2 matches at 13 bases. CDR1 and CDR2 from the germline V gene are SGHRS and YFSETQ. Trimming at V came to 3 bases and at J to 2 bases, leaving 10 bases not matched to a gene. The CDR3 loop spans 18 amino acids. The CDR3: CASSSGFTSGREQETQYF. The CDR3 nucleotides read TGCGCCAGCAGCTCCGGCTTTACTAGCGGGAGGGAACAAGAGACCCAGTACTTC.

The CDR3 reads CASSEGDRSTDTQYF. The CDR3 coding sequence is TGCGCCAGCAGTGAGGGGGACAGGAGCACAGATACGCAGTATTTT. The chain links TRBV10-1 to TRBJ2-3, with TRBD1 matching 8 bases. CDR3 length equals 15 residues. The V segment lost 2 bases and the J segment 0 bases; nucleotides outside the gene matches: 1. Per germline, CDR1 WNHNN and CDR2 SYGVQD (reference sequence).

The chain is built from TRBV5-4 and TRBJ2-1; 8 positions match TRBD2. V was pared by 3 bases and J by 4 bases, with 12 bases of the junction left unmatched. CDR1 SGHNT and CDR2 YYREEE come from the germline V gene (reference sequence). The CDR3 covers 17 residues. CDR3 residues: CASSYRTSGVWYNEQFF. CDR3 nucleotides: TGTGCCAGCAGCTATAGAACTAGCGGAGTGTGGTACAATGAGCAGTTCTTC. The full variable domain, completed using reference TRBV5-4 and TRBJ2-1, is ETGVTQSPTHLIKTRGQQVTLRCSSQSGHNTVSWYQQALGQGPQFIFQYYREEENGRGNFPPRFSGLQFPNYSSELNVNALELDDSALYLCASSYRTSGVWYNEQFFGPGTRLTVL.

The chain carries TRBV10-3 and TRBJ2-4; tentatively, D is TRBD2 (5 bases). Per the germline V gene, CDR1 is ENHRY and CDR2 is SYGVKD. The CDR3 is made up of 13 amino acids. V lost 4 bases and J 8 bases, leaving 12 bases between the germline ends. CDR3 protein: CAISGGGGDIQYF. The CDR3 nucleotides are TGTGCCATCAGTGGCGGCGGAGGTGACATTCAGTACTTC.

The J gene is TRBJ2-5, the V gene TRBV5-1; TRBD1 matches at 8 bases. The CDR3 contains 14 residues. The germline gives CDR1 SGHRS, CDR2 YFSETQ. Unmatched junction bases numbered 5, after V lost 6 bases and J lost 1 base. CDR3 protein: CASTTGQGQETQYF. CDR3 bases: TGCGCCAGCACCACCGGACAGGGCCAAGAGACCCAGTACTTC.

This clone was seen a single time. CDR3 residues: CATSRDLQETQYF. The CDR3 DNA reads as TGTGCCACCAGCAGAGACCTCCAAGAGACCCAGTACTTC. This sequence joins TRBV15 and TRBJ2-5; D not resolved. CDR3 size: 13 residues. Trimming shortened V by 0 bases and J by 1 base, and 3 bases separated the two germline ends. Germline V CDR1 and CDR2: LNHNV, YYDKDF (reference sequence).

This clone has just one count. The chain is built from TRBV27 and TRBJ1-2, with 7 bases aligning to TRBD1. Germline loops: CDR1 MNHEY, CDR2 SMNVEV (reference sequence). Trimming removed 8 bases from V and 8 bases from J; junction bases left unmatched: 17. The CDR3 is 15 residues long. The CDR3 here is CASQDRVWEERGYTF. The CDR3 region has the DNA TGTGCCAGCCAAGACAGGGTTTGGGAGGAAAGAGGCTACACCTTC.

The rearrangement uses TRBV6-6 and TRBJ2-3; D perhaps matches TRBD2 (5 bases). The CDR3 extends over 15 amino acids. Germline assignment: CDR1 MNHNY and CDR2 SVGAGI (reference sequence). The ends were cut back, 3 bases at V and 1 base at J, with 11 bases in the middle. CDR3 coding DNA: TGTGCCAGCAGTTATCGGGTCGGGGGCACAGATACGCAGTATTTT. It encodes CASSYRVGGTDTQYF.

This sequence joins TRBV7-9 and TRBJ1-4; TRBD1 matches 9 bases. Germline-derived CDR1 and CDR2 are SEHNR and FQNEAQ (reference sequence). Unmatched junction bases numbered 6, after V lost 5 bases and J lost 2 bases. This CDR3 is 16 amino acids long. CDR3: CASSTGQGSTNEKLFF. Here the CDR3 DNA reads TGTGCCAGCAGCACGGGACAGGGAAGTACTAATGAAAAACTGTTTTTT.

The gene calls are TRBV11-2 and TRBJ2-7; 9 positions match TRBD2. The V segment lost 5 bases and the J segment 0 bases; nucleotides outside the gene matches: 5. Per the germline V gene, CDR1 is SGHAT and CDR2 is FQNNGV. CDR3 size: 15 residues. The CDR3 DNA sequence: TGTGCCAGCAGCATAGCGGGAGCCCTCTCCTACGAGCAGTACTTC. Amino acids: CASSIAGALSYEQYF.

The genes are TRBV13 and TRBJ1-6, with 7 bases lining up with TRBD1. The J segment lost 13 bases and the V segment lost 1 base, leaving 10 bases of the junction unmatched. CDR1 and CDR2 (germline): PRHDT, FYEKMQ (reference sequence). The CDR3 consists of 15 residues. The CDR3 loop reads CASSLEGRGNFPLHF. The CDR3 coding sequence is TGTGCCAGCAGCTTAGAGGGCAGGGGGAATTTCCCCCTCCACTTT.